This T cell receptor beta chain appears in the sequencing data of a study of technical replicates of blood from several donors. TCRdb's copy holds only in-frame clones and misses some; the assay was immunoSEQ multiplex PCR. The sample consists of about 95,000 clones, around 95% of them appearing once. The CDR3 runs 16 residues. V shed 5 bases and J 0 bases; nucleotides not matched to a gene: 6. Germline CDR1 and CDR2: SNHLY and FYNNEI. The chain is built from TRBV2 and TRBJ2-5; 10 bases agree with TRBD1. The sequence derives from a human donor in good health. Sequenced: T cells isolated from PBMCs. The CDR3 reads CASSHPGQGYQETQYF. The CDR3 nucleotides are TGTGCCAGCAGTCACCCGGGACAGGGGTACCAAGAGACCCAGTACTTC. The full variable domain, with the rest looked up from reference TRBV2 and TRBJ2-5, is EPEVTQTPSHQVTQMGQEVILRCVPISNHLYFYWYRQILGQKVEFLVSFYNNEISEKSEIFDDQFSVERPDGSNFTLKIRSTKLEDSAMYFCASSHPGQGYQETQYFGPGTRLLVL.